This entry describes one TCR beta chain. The antigen remains undetermined. The data derive from a study of T cells after posttransplantation cyclophosphamide. Study-wide results and caveats: After PTCy, TRB diversity resembled that of CNI/methotrexate controls. Blood and skin or GI T cell repertoires showed limited TRB overlap. Later blood repertoires were often dominated by clones from the donor CD8+ memory compartment.

Repertoires were generated with immunoSEQ multiplex PCR, while TCRdb's copy carries only in-frame clones and drops some. This sample has around 18,000 clones; 77% occur once, and the top ten carry under 35%. Cyclophosphamide on days +3 and +4 followed busulfan-fludarabine conditioning and a marrow graft. V was pared by 1 base and J by 3 bases, with 10 bases between. The CDR3 runs to 14 residues. Germline loops: CDR1 PRHDT, CDR2 FYEKMQ (reference sequence). The source of this sequence is a female patient aged 40-50 years who received an allogeneic stem cell transplant from a related donor, was CMV-positive, and had no GVHD. Some T cells here may be from the graft donor. The input for sequencing was CD8+ T cells sorted from PBMCs, taken roughly 1,900 days after a stem cell transplant with posttransplant cyclophosphamide. V usage is TRBV13 and J usage is TRBJ2-7, with unresolved D. CDR3 protein: CASSLASVDYEQYF. CDR3 in DNA: TGTGCCAGCAGCTTAGCGTCGGTAGACTACGAGCAGTACTTC.